Included here is one T cell receptor (beta chain) sequence, with context. Repertoires were generated with immunoSEQ multiplex PCR, while TCRdb's copy carries only in-frame clones and drops some. Of about 440,000 clones listed, around 89% are singletons. This specimen comes from a study of blood T cell repertoires in COVID-19. Study-wide context: T cells, B-cell-depleted T cells, or PBMCs supplied cDNA or gDNA.

The V gene end was trimmed by 4 bases and the J gene end by 7 bases; junction bases not matched to a gene: 10. The germline V gene has CDR1 SGHRS and CDR2 YFSETQ. This CDR3 spans 15 amino acids. The source material was peripheral blood. This chain uses TRBV5-1 with TRBJ2-5; 10 nucleotides line up with TRBD2. This clonotype originated in a woman aged 45 to 65 with COVID-19, enrolled during active disease. The CDR3 spells CASSDAGVAGGTQYF. The CDR3 DNA follows: TGCGCCAGCAGCGATGCAGGGGTAGCGGGAGGGACCCAGTACTTC.